These T cell receptor beta chains were read from a single sample in a study of B cell selection in AIRE deficiency. Assay used: immunoSEQ multiplex PCR; TCRdb lists only in-frame clones, some missing. Of approximately 22,000 clones detected, 80% to 95% appear once; the ten largest clones hold roughly 1.4%. The sequenced sample was CD4+CD25+ Tregs sorted from PBMCs. All receptors derive from a human donor in good health. Both conserved end residues are part of each CDR3. The D gene is left open where the match is weak. Clone size is given for some rows only: seen once, a few or many times, or a class if the clone is expanded.

>TRBV5-1|.|TRBJ2-5|.
TGCGCCAGCCGCCTTCGCAGCGAAGAGACCCAGTACTTC
CASRLRSEETQYF
>TRBV2|.|TRBJ1-1|.
TGTGCCAGCAGTGAGAGGGAGAGCGGGGACACTGAAGCTTTCTTT
CASSERESGDTEAFF
>TRBV6-1|.|TRBJ2-3|.
TGTGCCAGCAAAATAGGGAACACAGATACGCAGTATTTT
CASKIGNTDTQYF
>TRBV7-9|.|TRBJ2-2|TRBD2
TGTGCCAGCAGCAGCAGAGCGGGAGGGCCGAACACCGGGGAGCTGTTTTTT
CASSSRAGGPNTGELFF
>TRBV6-1|.|TRBJ1-4|.
TGTGCCAGCAGTTCCGGGGGGGCGACTAATGAAAAACTGTTTTTT
CASSSGGATNEKLFF
>TRBV2|medium-sized|TRBJ1-2|.
TGTGCCAGCAGTTTCTTTCGGGATTCCAACTATGGCTACACCTTC
CASSFFRDSNYGYTF
>TRBV7-3|.|TRBJ1-1|TRBD1
TGTGCCAGCAGCTTCCAGCAGGGGGGCACTGAAGCTTTCTTT
CASSFQQGGTEAFF
>TRBV29-1|.|TRBJ1-3|.
TGCAGCGTTGCTCGGACAGACTCTGGAAACACCATATATTTT
CSVARTDSGNTIYF
>TRBV28|.|TRBJ2-4|.
TGTGCCAGCAGTTCCCCTACCCTAGCCAAAAACATTCAGTACTTC
CASSSPTLAKNIQYF
>TRBV29-1|.|TRBJ2-3|.
TGCAGCGCCAGAGATCCAGATACGCAGTATTTT
CSARDPDTQYF
>TRBV28|.|TRBJ1-5|.
TGTGCCAGCAGTTACGGGACGCCGAATCAGCCCCAGCATTTT
CASSYGTPNQPQHF
>TRBV5-4|.|TRBJ2-1|TRBD2
TGTGCCAGCAGCGCGGGACTAGCGGGGGCTTCCAATGAGCAGTTCTTC
CASSAGLAGASNEQFF
>TRBV7-9|once|TRBJ1-1|.
TGTGCCAGCAGCTTGAGGGGGGACACTGAAGCTTTCTTT
CASSLRGDTEAFF
>TRBV2|.|TRBJ1-5|.
TGTGCCAGCAGTGAAGGCAGGGTCCCGAATCAGCCCCAGCATTTT
CASSEGRVPNQPQHF
>TRBV6-1|medium-sized|TRBJ1-2|.
TGTGCCAGCAGAGACACACGGAATCAAGGCTACACCTTC
CASRDTRNQGYTF
>TRBV5-1|.|TRBJ2-3|.
TGCGCCAGCAGCCCCTGGCGGAGCGATACGCAGTATTTT
CASSPWRSDTQYF
>TRBV7-8|once|TRBJ1-2|.
TGTGCCAGCAGCTTATTCGGGGGATACTATGGCTACACCTTC
CASSLFGGYYGYTF
>TRBV9|.|TRBJ2-3|TRBD2
TGTGCCAGCAGCGCGGGACTAGCGGGAGTCGGTACGCAGTATTTT
CASSAGLAGVGTQYF
>TRBV5-5|.|TRBJ2-7|.
TGTGCCAGCAGCCAGGACGCAGGAGGCCTCTACGAGCAGTACTTC
CASSQDAGGLYEQYF
>TRBV5-1|.|TRBJ2-1|TRBD1
TGCGCCAGCAGCTCCCGGGACAGTTACAATGAGCAGTTCTTC
CASSSRDSYNEQFF
>TRBV6-1|.|TRBJ2-3|.
TGTGCCAGCAGTGAAATTCTGGGGGTCACAGATACGCAGTATTTT
CASSEILGVTDTQYF
>TRBV9|.|TRBJ2-3|.
TGTGCCAGCAGCGTAGGTTCTTACAGGACAGATACGCAGTATTTT
CASSVGSYRTDTQYF
>TRBV2|.|TRBJ1-4|.
TGTGCCAGCAGTGAAGGGGCACTAGGTGAAAAACTGTTTTTT
CASSEGALGEKLFF
>TRBV7-2|.|TRBJ2-7|.
TGTGCCAGCAGCCCGAGGGCAGTCTCCTACGAGCAGTACTTC
CASSPRAVSYEQYF
>TRBV7-2|.|TRBJ2-3|TRBD2
TGTGCCAGCAGCTTAAGCGGGGGGGCCCTGGTAGATACGCAGTATTTT
CASSLSGGALVDTQYF
>TRBV6-5|.|TRBJ1-2|.
TGTGCCAGCAGCGCGGGACGCCTTGGCTACACCTTC
CASSAGRLGYTF
>TRBV11-2|.|TRBJ1-1|.
TGTGCCAGCAGTTTAACAGGGAACACTGAAGCTTTCTTT
CASSLTGNTEAFF
>TRBV28|.|TRBJ1-3|.
TGTGCCAGCTCTCCCAGCTGGGAAGGCGGAAACACCATATATTTT
CASSPSWEGGNTIYF
>TRBV7-3|few|TRBJ1-2|TRBD1
TGTGCCAGCAGCTCCGGGACAGGGTCGGATGGCTACACCTTC
CASSSGTGSDGYTF
>TRBV7-6|.|TRBJ2-7|TRBD2
TGTGCCAGCAGTTCTCCTCCGGGACTACCTTCCTACGAGCAGTACTTC
CASSSPPGLPSYEQYF
>TRBV11-2|.|TRBJ1-2|TRBD1
TGTGCCAGCAGCCCGACAGGGGGTTACGGCTACACCTTC
CASSPTGGYGYTF
>TRBV27|.|TRBJ2-3|TRBD2
TGTGCCAGCAGACTAGCGGGGGGCACAGATACGCAGTATTTT
CASRLAGGTDTQYF
>TRBV25-1|.|TRBJ1-4|TRBD1
TGTGCCAGCAGGCGCACAGGGGACGAAAAACTGTTTTTT
CASRRTGDEKLFF
>TRBV6-1|.|TRBJ2-3|.
TGTGCCAGCAGGAGTGGAGATACGCAGTATTTT
CASRSGDTQYF
>TRBV10-3|once|TRBJ2-1|.
TGTGCCATCAGCCTACAGGGCCCCTCCTACAATGAGCAGTTCTTC
CAISLQGPSYNEQFF
>TRBV25-1|once|TRBJ1-5|.
TGTGCCAGCAGTGAAGTATGGGCATATCAGCCCCAGCATTTT
CASSEVWAYQPQHF
>TRBV14|.|TRBJ1-2|.
TGTGCCAGCAGCCAAGATCAGGGACGCTATGGCTACACCTTC
CASSQDQGRYGYTF
>TRBV5-6|.|TRBJ2-1|.
TGTGCCAGCAGCCCCCGGGGAGGGGGCGCCTTATATGAGCAGTTCTTC
CASSPRGGGALYEQFF
>TRBV4-1|.|TRBJ2-3|.
TGCGCCAGCAGCTCCCTGGGATTCGCAGGGAATTCGGGGACGCAGTATTTT
CASSSLGFAGNSGTQYF
>TRBV2|.|TRBJ1-2|.
TGTGCCAGCGCGGGCTATGGCTACACCTTC
CASAGYGYTF
>TRBV11-2|.|TRBJ2-1|.
TGTGCCAGCAGCTTTACGTACAATGAGCAGTTCTTC
CASSFTYNEQFF